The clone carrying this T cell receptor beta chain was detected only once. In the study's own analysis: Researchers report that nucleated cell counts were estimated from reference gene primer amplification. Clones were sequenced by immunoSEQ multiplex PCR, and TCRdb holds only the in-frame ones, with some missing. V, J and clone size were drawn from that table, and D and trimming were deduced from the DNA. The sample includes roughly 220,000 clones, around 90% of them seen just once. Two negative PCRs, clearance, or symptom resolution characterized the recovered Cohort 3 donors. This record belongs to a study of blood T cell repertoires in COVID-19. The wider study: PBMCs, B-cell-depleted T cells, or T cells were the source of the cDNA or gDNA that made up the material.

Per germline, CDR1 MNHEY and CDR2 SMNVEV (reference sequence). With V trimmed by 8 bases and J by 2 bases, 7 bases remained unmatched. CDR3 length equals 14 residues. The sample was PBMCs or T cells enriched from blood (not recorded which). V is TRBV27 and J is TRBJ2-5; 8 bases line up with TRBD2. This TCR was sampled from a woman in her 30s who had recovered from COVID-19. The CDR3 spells CASAGRGEQETQYF. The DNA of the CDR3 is TGTGCCAGCGCTGGGCGGGGGGAACAAGAGACCCAGTACTTC.